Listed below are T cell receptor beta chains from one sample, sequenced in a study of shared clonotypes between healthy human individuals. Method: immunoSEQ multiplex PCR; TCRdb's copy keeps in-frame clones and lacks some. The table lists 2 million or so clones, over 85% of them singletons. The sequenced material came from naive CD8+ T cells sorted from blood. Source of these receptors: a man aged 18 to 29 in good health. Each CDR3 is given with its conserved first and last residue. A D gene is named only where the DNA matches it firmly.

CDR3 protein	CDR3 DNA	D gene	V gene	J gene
CASSLEGAGSTDTQYF	TGTGCCAGCAGCTTAGAGGGAGCAGGGAGCACAGATACGCAGTATTTT	-	TRBV7-2	TRBJ2-3
CASSQVGLSNEKLFF	TGCGCCAGCAGCCAAGTAGGCCTGTCCAATGAAAAACTGTTTTTT	-	TRBV4-1	TRBJ1-4
CASSSPPPPGSFGETQYF	TGTGCCAGCAGCTCTCCCCCTCCGCCGGGGTCTTTCGGAGAGACCCAGTACTTC	-	TRBV11-3	TRBJ2-5
CASSLTAGVVGGEQYF	TGTGCCAGCAGCTTAACCGCCGGGGTTGTAGGGGGCGAGCAGTACTTC	-	TRBV11-1	TRBJ2-7
CASSLVTGGREDTEAFF	TGTGCCAGCAGCTTAGTTACAGGGGGTAGAGAGGACACTGAAGCTTTCTTT	TRBD1	TRBV7-9	TRBJ1-1
CASSQDSSRAGWVYEQYF	TGCGCCAGCAGCCAAGATTCGTCGCGAGCGGGATGGGTCTACGAGCAGTACTTC	TRBD2	TRBV4-3	TRBJ2-7
CASSQDVSEWEHEQFF	TGCGCCAGCAGCCAAGATGTCTCAGAGTGGGAGCATGAGCAGTTCTTC	-	TRBV4-3	TRBJ2-1
CASSIGLAAYNEQFF	TGTGCCAGTAGTATCGGACTAGCGGCCTACAATGAGCAGTTCTTC	TRBD2	TRBV19	TRBJ2-1
CASSPGQGIFMNTEAFF	TGTGCCAGCAGCCCAGGACAGGGAATATTCATGAACACTGAAGCTTTCTTT	TRBD1	TRBV5-4	TRBJ1-1
CASSLGLAGVHPSTDTQYF	TGTGCCAGCAGCTTAGGACTAGCGGGAGTGCATCCTAGCACAGATACGCAGTATTTT	TRBD2	TRBV7-9	TRBJ2-3
CSVAGTGVPGELFF	TGCAGCGTCGCCGGGACAGGGGTTCCCGGGGAGCTGTTTTTT	TRBD1	TRBV29-1	TRBJ2-2
CASGKDRDFVYEQYF	TGTGCCAGCGGGAAGGACAGGGACTTCGTCTACGAGCAGTACTTC	TRBD1	TRBV27	TRBJ2-7
CASSGGTEETQYF	TGTGCCAGCAGCGGCGGAACCGAAGAGACCCAGTACTTC	-	TRBV9	TRBJ2-5
CASSLNTGWGNEKLFF	TGTGCCAGCAGCTTAAATACAGGTTGGGGGAATGAAAAACTGTTTTTT	-	TRBV5-6	TRBJ1-4
CSASWDRIRFF	TGCAGTGCCTCATGGGATCGGATCCGGTTCTTC	-	TRBV20-1	TRBJ2-1
CASTLTGVYEQYF	TGTGCCAGTACGTTGACAGGGGTCTACGAGCAGTACTTC	TRBD1	TRBV5-6	TRBJ2-7
CASTHIGPRGTDTQYF	TGTGCCAGCACCCATATAGGCCCTCGAGGCACAGATACGCAGTATTTT	-	TRBV27	TRBJ2-3
CASMGRSYEQYF	TGTGCCAGCATGGGCAGATCCTACGAGCAGTACTTC	-	TRBV2	TRBJ2-7
CASSSRGAPVAPDTDTQYF	TGTGCCAGCAGCTCTAGAGGGGCACCAGTCGCTCCAGACACAGATACGCAGTATTTT	-	TRBV11-2	TRBJ2-3
CAWSPGTVEQYF	TGTGCCTGGAGTCCCGGGACAGTTGAGCAGTACTTC	TRBD1	TRBV30	TRBJ2-7
CASSYGQGGEQYF	TGTGCTAGCAGCTACGGACAGGGGGGCGAGCAGTACTTC	TRBD1	TRBV7-7	TRBJ2-7
CASSPGLAGGNPYEQYF	TGTGCCAGCAGCCCCGGACTAGCGGGAGGTAACCCCTACGAGCAGTACTTC	TRBD2	TRBV7-9	TRBJ2-7
CAWSVFSLRDEQFF	TGTGCCTGGAGTGTATTTTCTCTGAGGGATGAGCAGTTCTTC	-	TRBV30	TRBJ2-1
CASSLQGYNQPQHF	TGTGCCAGCAGTCTTCAGGGGTACAATCAGCCCCAGCATTTT	-	TRBV27	TRBJ1-5
CSVGTGEDYEQYF	TGCAGCGTTGGGACAGGGGAGGACTACGAGCAGTACTTC	TRBD1	TRBV29-1	TRBJ2-7
CASIPDRLIDGYTF	TGTGCCAGCATCCCGGACAGGCTAATTGATGGCTACACCTTC	TRBD1	TRBV5-4	TRBJ1-2
CASRVGGGLYEQYF	TGTGCCAGCAGGGTAGGTGGGGGCCTCTACGAGCAGTACTTC	-	TRBV6-1	TRBJ2-7
CASINSMEGPHYGYTF	TGTGCCAGTATAAATTCCATGGAAGGGCCCCACTATGGCTACACCTTC	-	TRBV19	TRBJ1-2
CSVEEGAGGPTEQYF	TGCAGCGTTGAAGAGGGTGCGGGAGGGCCTACCGAGCAGTACTTC	TRBD2	TRBV29-1	TRBJ2-7